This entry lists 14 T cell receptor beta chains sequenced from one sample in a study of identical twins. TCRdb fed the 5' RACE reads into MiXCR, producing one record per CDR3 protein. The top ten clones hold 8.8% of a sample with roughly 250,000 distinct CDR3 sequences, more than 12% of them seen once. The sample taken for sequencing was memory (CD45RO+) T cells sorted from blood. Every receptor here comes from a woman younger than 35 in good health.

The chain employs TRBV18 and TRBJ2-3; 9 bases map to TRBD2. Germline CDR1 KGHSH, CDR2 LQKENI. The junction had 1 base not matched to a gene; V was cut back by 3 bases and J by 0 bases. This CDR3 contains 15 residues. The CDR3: CASSPTSGSTDTQYF. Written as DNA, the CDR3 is TGTGCCAGCTCACCGACTAGCGGTAGCACAGATACGCAGTATTTT. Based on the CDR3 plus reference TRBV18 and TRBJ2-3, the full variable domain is NAGVMQNPRHLVRRRGQEARLRCSPMKGHSHVYWYRQLPEEGLKFMVYLQKENIIDESGMPKERFSAEFPKEGPSILRIQQVVRGDSAAYFCASSPTSGSTDTQYFGPGTRLTVL.

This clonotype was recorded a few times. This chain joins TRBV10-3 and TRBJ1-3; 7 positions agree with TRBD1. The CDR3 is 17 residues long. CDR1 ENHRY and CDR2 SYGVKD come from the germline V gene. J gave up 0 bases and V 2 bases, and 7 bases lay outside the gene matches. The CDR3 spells CAISELTGASSGNTIYF. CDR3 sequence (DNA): TGTGCCATCAGTGAGCTTACAGGGGCCAGCTCTGGAAACACCATATATTTT.

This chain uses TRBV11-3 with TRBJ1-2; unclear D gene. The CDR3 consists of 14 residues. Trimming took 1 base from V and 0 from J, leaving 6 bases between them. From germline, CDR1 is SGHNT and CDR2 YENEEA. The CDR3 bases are TGTGCCAGCAGCTTAGGCCAGCCTAACTATGGCTACACCTTC. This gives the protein CASSLGQPNYGYTF. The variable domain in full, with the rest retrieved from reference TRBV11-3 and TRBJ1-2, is EAGVVQSPRYKIIEKKQPVAFWCNPISGHNTLYWYLQNLGQGPELLIRYENEEAVDDSQLPKDRFSAERLKGVDSTLKIQPAELGDSAVYLCASSLGQPNYGYTFGSGTRLTVV.

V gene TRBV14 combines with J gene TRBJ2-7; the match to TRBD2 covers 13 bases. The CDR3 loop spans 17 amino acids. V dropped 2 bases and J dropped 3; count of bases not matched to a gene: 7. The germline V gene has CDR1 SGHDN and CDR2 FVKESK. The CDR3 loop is CASSQWRTSGGYYEQYF. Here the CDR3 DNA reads TGTGCCAGCAGCCAATGGAGGACTAGCGGGGGCTACTACGAGCAGTACTTC. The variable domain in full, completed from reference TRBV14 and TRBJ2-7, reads EAGVTQFPSHSVIEKGQTVTLRCDPISGHDNLYWYRRVMGKEIKFLLHFVKESKQDESGMPNNRFLAERTGGTYSTLKVQPAELEDSGVYFCASSQWRTSGGYYEQYFGPGTRLTVT.

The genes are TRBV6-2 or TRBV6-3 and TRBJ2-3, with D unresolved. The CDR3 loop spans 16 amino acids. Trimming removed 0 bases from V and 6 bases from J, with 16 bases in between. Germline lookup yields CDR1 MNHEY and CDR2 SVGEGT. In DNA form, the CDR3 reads TGTGCCAGCAGTTACTCCAGCGAAGGCGCCGATGATACGCAGTATTTT. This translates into CASSYSSEGADDTQYF.

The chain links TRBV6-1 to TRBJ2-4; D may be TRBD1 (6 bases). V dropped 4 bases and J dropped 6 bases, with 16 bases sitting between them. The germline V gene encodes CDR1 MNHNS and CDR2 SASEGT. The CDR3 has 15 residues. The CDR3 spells CASSAGTRGGNIQYF. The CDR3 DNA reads TGTGCCAGCAGTGCCGGGACCCGAGGGGGAAACATTCAGTACTTC.

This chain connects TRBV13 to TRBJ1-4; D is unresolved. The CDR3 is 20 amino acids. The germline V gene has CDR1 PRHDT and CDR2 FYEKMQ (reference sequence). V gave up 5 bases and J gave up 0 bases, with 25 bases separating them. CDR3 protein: CASSPVGQPGRIATNEKLFF. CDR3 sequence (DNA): TGTGCCAGCAGCCCAGTTGGGCAGCCCGGTCGTATTGCAACTAATGAAAAACTGTTTTTT.

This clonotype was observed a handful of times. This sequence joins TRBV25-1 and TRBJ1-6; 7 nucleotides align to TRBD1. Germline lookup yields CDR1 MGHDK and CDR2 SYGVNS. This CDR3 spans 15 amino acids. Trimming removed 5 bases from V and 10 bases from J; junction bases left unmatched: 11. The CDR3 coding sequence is TGTGCCAGCAGTCACCGGGACAGCTTTGGATCACCCCTCCACTTT. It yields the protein CASSHRDSFGSPLHF.

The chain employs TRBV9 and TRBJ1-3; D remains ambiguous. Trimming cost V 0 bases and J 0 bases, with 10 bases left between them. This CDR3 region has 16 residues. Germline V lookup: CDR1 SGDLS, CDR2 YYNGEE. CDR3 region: CASSVDPARSGNTIYF. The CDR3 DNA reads TGTGCCAGCAGCGTAGACCCGGCCCGCTCTGGAAACACCATATATTTT.

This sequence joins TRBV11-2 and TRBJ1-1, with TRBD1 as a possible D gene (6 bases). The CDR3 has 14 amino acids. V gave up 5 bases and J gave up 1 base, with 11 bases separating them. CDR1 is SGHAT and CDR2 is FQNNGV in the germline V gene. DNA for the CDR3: TGTGCCAGCAGCCACAGGGTACAGAACACTGAAGCTTTCTTT. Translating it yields CASSHRVQNTEAFF.

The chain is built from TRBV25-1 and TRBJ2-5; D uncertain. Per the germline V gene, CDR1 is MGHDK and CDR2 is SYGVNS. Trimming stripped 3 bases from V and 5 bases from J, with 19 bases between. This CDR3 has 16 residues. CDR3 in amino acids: CASSDSQWVIGETQYF. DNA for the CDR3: TGTGCCAGCAGTGACTCCCAGTGGGTGATAGGGGAGACCCAGTACTTC.

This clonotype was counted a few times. CDR3 residues: CASSHSAVTGELFF. The CDR3 DNA reads as TGTGCCAGCTCACATTCGGCGGTAACCGGGGAGCTGTTTTTT. V gene TRBV18 combines with J gene TRBJ2-2; D gene ambiguous. CDR1 is KGHSH and CDR2 is LQKENI in the germline V gene. The CDR3 is 14 amino acids. V was clipped by 4 bases and J by 5 bases, with 11 bases between them.

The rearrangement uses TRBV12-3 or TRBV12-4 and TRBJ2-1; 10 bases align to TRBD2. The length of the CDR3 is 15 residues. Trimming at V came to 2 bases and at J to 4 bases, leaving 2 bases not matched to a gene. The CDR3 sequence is CASSLLAGEYNEQFF. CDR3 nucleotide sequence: TGTGCCAGCAGTTTACTAGCGGGGGAATACAATGAGCAGTTCTTC.

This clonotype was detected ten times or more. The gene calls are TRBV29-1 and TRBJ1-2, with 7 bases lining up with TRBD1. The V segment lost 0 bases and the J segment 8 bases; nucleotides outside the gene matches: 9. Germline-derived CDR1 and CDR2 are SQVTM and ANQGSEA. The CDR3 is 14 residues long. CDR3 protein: CSVEDRVQGQGYTF. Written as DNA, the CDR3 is TGCAGCGTTGAAGATCGGGTACAGGGGCAGGGCTACACCTTC.